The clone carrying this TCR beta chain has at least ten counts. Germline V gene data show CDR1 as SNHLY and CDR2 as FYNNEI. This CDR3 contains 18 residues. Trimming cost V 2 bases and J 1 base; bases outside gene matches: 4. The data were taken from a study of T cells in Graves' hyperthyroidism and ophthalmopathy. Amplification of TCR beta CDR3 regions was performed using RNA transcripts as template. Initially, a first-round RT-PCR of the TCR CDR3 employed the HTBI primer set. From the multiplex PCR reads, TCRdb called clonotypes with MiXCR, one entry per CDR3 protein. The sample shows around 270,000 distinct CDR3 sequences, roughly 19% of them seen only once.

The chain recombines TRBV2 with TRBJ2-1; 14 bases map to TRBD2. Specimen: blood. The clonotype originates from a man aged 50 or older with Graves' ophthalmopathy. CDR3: CASSELGLAGGSYNEQFF. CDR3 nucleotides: TGTGCCAGCAGTGAACTCGGACTAGCGGGAGGATCCTACAATGAGCAGTTCTTC.